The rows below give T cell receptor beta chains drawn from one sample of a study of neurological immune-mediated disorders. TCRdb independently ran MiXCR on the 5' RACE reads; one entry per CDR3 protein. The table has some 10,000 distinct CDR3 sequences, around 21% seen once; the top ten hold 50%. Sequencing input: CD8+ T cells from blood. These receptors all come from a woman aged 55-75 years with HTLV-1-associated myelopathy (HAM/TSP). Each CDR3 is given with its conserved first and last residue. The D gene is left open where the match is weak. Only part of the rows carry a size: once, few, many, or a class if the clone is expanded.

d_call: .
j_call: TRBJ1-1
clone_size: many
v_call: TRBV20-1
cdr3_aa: CSAIGGMNTEAFF
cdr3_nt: TGCAGTGCTATCGGAGGCATGAACACTGAAGCTTTCTTT

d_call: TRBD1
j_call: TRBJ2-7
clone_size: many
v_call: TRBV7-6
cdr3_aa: CASSPGQGAYEQYF
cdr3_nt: TGTGCCAGCAGCCCGGGACAGGGGGCTTACGAGCAGTACTTC

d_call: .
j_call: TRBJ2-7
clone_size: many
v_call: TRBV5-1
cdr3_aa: CASSYAGTDFFSYEQYF
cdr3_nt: TGCGCCAGCAGCTACGCGGGGACAGACTTCTTCTCCTACGAGCAGTACTTC

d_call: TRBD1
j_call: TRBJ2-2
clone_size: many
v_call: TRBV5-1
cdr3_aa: CASSWRTGTGDGGELFF
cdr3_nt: TGCGCCAGCAGCTGGAGAACCGGGACAGGGGATGGCGGGGAGCTGTTTTTT

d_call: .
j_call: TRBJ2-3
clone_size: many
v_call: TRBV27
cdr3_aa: CASRVYSRTQPPPDTQYF
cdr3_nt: TGTGCCAGCAGAGTTTATAGCCGCACCCAACCACCCCCAGATACGCAGTATTTT

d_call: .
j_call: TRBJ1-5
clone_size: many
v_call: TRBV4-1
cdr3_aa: CASSQVMAPYQPQHF
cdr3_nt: TGCGCCAGCAGCCAAGTTATGGCACCCTATCAGCCCCAGCATTTT

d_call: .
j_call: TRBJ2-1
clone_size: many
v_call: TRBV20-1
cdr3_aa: CSASGPNYNEQFF
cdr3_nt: TGCAGTGCTAGCGGCCCCAATTACAATGAGCAGTTCTTC

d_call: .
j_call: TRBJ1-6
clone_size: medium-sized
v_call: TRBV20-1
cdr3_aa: CSASDQTVRSPLHF
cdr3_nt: TGCAGTGCTAGTGACCAAACTGTCCGTTCACCCCTCCACTTT

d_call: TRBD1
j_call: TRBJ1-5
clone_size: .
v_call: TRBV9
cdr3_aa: CASSPREGGQPQHF
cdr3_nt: TGTGCCAGCAGTCCGCGGGAAGGGGGCCAGCCCCAGCATTTT

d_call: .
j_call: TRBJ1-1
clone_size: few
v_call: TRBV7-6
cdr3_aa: CASSRGNTEAFF
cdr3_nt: TGTGCCAGCAGCCGTGGGAACACTGAAGCTTTCTTT

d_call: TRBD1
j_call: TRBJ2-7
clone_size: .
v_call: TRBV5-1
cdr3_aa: CASTAGTAYEQYF
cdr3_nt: TGCGCCAGCACCGCCGGGACAGCCTACGAGCAGTACTTC

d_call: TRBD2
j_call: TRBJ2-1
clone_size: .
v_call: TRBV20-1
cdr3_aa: CSAGLGGAREQFF
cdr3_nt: TGCAGTGCTGGCCTCGGGGGGGCCCGGGAGCAGTTCTTC

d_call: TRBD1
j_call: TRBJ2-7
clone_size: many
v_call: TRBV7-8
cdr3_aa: CASSDRDRGLEQYF
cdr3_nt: TGTGCCAGCAGCGACCGGGACAGGGGGCTCGAGCAGTACTTC

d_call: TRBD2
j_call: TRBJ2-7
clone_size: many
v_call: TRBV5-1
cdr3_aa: CASSLQSGNEQYF
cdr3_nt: TGCGCCAGCAGCTTGCAAAGCGGGAACGAGCAGTACTTC

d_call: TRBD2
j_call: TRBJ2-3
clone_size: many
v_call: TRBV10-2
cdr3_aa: CASSGGFTSGPRDTQYF
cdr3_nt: TGCGCCAGCAGTGGAGGTTTTACTAGCGGCCCTCGGGATACGCAGTATTTT

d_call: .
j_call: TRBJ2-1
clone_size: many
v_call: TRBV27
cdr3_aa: CASSFDIYNEQFF
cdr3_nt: TGTGCCAGCAGTTTTGACATCTACAATGAGCAGTTCTTC

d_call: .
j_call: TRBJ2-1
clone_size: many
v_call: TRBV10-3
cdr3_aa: CAISDLLGSYNEQFF
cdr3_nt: TGTGCCATCAGTGACCTCCTGGGCTCCTACAATGAGCAGTTCTTC